Listed here are 23 T cell receptor beta chains from one sample, sequenced in a study of cytomegalovirus exposure and HLA in healthy donors. Some clones are missing from TCRdb's copy, which holds only in-frame ones; the method was immunoSEQ multiplex PCR. The table includes 100,000 to 120,000 clones, around 82% detected once. Sequencing was done on a sample of PBMCs. The receptors derive from a woman between 18 and 30 years old in good health and CMV-seronegative.

The chain is built from TRBV28 and TRBJ1-3, with no clear D. CDR1 MDHEN and CDR2 SYDVKM come from the germline V gene. V lost 3 bases, J lost 1 base, and 22 bases lay in between. The CDR3 is 19 residues long. The CDR3: CASSFWRVLGSRSGNTIYF. The CDR3 DNA reads as TGTGCCAGCAGTTTTTGGAGGGTGCTGGGTTCTAGGTCTGGAAACACCATATATTTT.

The chain carries TRBV25-1 and TRBJ2-1; the match to TRBD1 covers 12 bases. The germline V gene has CDR1 MGHDK and CDR2 SYGVNS. The trim removed 8 bases at V and 7 bases at J, leaving 9 bases unmatched. This CDR3 has 15 amino acids. The CDR3, as DNA: TGTGCCAGCGTACCCGGGACAGGGGGCGAGAATGAGCAGTTCTTC. This sequence encodes CASVPGTGGENEQFF.

The chain joins TRBV23-1 to TRBJ2-7, with 7 bases aligning to TRBD1. TRBV23-1 is sorted into the ORF group, with uncertain function. J was trimmed by 6 bases and V by 7 bases; bases with no gene match: 12. The CDR3 has 14 residues. Here the CDR3 DNA reads TGCGCCAGCACCCTGGACAGGCCCCCTCGCGAGCAGTACTTC. Protein product: CASTLDRPPREQYF.

The chain is built from TRBV4-1 and TRBJ2-3, with unresolved D. V lost 2 bases and J 2 bases, leaving 5 bases between the germline ends. CDR1 MGHRA and CDR2 YSYEKL come from the germline V gene. The CDR3 covers 13 residues. The CDR3 DNA reads as TGCGCCAGCAGCCAATTAGTCACAGATACGCAGTATTTT. Its translation is CASSQLVTDTQYF.

The rearrangement links TRBV5-1 to TRBJ2-5, with D maybe TRBD1 (6 bases). The CDR3 loop spans 14 amino acids. Trimming removed 6 bases from V and 4 bases from J, with 16 bases in between. Germline values: CDR1 SGHRS, CDR2 YFSETQ. CDR3 loop: CASKIHRDTETQYF. For the CDR3, the DNA is TGCGCCAGCAAAATCCACAGGGACACAGAGACCCAGTACTTC.

This clone occurred once. The J gene is TRBJ2-1, the V gene TRBV27; D may be TRBD2 (6 bases). CDR1 MNHEY and CDR2 SMNVEV come from the germline V gene (reference sequence). CDR3 length equals 14 residues. V was shortened by 1 base and J by 7 bases, with 11 bases between the two germline ends. The CDR3 nucleotides read TGTGCCAGCAGTTTATACGGCGGGGCGAATGAGCAGTTCTTC. As protein: CASSLYGGANEQFF.

The V gene is TRBV15, the J gene TRBJ2-5; 8 nucleotides match TRBD1. The CDR3 runs to 16 residues. V lost 3 bases to trimming and J lost 1 base; unmatched junction nucleotides: 7. Germline V gene lookup returns CDR1 LNHNV and CDR2 YYDKDF (reference sequence). In nucleotides, the CDR3 is TGTGCCACCAGCAGGACAGGGGTAGGGGGCCAAGAGACCCAGTACTTC. Translated, it gives CATSRTGVGGQETQYF.

V usage is TRBV4-1 and J usage is TRBJ2-3, with unresolved D. Trimming left V 5 bases short and J 2 bases short, with 5 bases between. This CDR3 has 12 residues. The germline gives CDR1 MGHRA, CDR2 YSYEKL. The CDR3 nucleotides are TGCGCCAGCAGCTCGTACACAGATACGCAGTATTTT. As protein: CASSSYTDTQYF.

The sample holds a few counts of this clone. The V call is TRBV19, the J call TRBJ2-7; maybe TRBD2 (6 bases). The germline gives CDR1 LNHDA, CDR2 SQIVND (reference sequence). The length of the CDR3 is 15 residues. Trimming shortened V by 6 bases and J by 0 bases, and 15 bases separated the two germline ends. In DNA, the CDR3 is TGTGCCAGTAGCCCTGGGGAGGTAGCCTCCTACGAGCAGTACTTC. Its protein product is CASSPGEVASYEQYF.

The chain recombines TRBV2 with TRBJ2-1; possibly TRBD2 for D (7 bases). The germline CDR1 and CDR2 sequences are SNHLY and FYNNEI. The V gene lost 7 bases and the J gene lost 1 base, with 17 bases spanning the gap. This CDR3 spans 16 amino acids. The CDR3 reads CASTARGASSYNEQFF. CDR3 nucleotides: TGTGCCAGCACCGCACGGGGGGCCTCTTCCTACAATGAGCAGTTCTTC.

This clone appeared a few times. The V call is TRBV5-1, the J call TRBJ2-5, with TRBD1 matching over 10 bases. The CDR3 has 14 residues. Looked up from germline, CDR1 is SGHRS and CDR2 is YFSETQ. Germline trimming cut 6 bases from V and 5 bases from J; bases unmatched to any gene: 7. The CDR3 protein is CASTGTGAWETQYF. In DNA form, the CDR3 reads TGCGCCAGCACCGGGACAGGGGCTTGGGAGACCCAGTACTTC.

This sequence joins TRBV15 and TRBJ2-5, with TRBD2 matching over 7 bases. J was trimmed by 5 bases and V by 1 base; bases with no gene match: 1. CDR3 length: 13 residues. Germline values: CDR1 LNHNV, CDR2 YYDKDF (reference sequence). As DNA, the CDR3 is TGTGCCACCAGCAGAGTTAGCGGGGAGACCCAGTACTTC. Translation: CATSRVSGETQYF.

The chain employs TRBV11-2 and TRBJ2-2; 7 nucleotides align to TRBD2. The CDR3 is made up of 17 amino acids. CDR1 and CDR2 (germline): SGHAT, FQNNGV. V was pared by 0 bases and J by 5 bases, with 9 bases of the junction left unmatched. The CDR3 protein is CASSLDPRLAWTGELFF. The CDR3, as DNA: TGTGCCAGCAGCTTAGATCCCCGACTAGCTTGGACCGGGGAGCTGTTTTTT.

This clone was recorded only once. The chain uses TRBV29-1 and TRBJ2-3, with D possibly being TRBD2 (7 bases). The germline V gene has CDR1 SQVTM and CDR2 ANQGSEA. This CDR3 spans 16 amino acids. V was cut by 7 bases and J by 5 bases, with 25 bases left in between. CDR3 in amino acids: CSATIIRGAGGDTQYF. The CDR3 coding sequence is TGCAGCGCAACCATTATACGGGGGGCTGGGGGAGATACGCAGTATTTT.

The V gene is TRBV7-2, the J gene TRBJ2-7; D unclear. Germline V lookup: CDR1 SGHTA, CDR2 FQGNSA. The length of the CDR3 is 14 residues. V was shortened by 3 bases and J by 3 bases, with 12 bases between the two germline ends. CDR3 bases: TGTGCCAGCAGCTTGCCCCCACTGAGCTACGAGCAGTACTTC. Amino acids: CASSLPPLSYEQYF.

This chain connects TRBV2 to TRBJ1-5, with D possibly being TRBD1 (5 bases). Trimming pared 7 bases from V and 7 bases from J, leaving 11 bases between. This CDR3 contains 12 residues. In germline, CDR1 is SNHLY, CDR2 FYNNEI. The CDR3 nucleotides read TGTGCCAGCACGGGAGAGGGGCAGCCCCAGCATTTT. The encoded protein is CASTGEGQPQHF.

In this sample, this clone turned up once. The chain recombines TRBV4-1 with TRBJ1-1, with D unclear. V was shortened by 4 bases and J by 1 base, with 13 bases between the two germline ends. The CDR3 runs to 15 residues. CDR1 is MGHRA and CDR2 is YSYEKL in the germline V gene. CDR3 region: CASSRYLSGNTEAFF. DNA for the CDR3: TGCGCCAGCAGCCGATATCTCAGCGGGAACACTGAAGCTTTCTTT.

A few counts support this clone. The V gene is TRBV29-1, the J gene TRBJ2-7; weak D call: TRBD1 (6 bases). Trimming took off 6 bases at V and 0 bases at J, with 9 bases between the two ends. CDR1 and CDR2 (germline): SQVTM, ANQGSEA. The CDR3 is made up of 12 amino acids. The CDR3, as DNA: TGCAGCGTGCTGGACAGCTCCTACGAGCAGTACTTC. It specifies CSVLDSSYEQYF.

The chain recombines TRBV7-9 with TRBJ1-2; D perhaps matches TRBD1 (6 bases). The V gene lost 1 base and the J gene lost 7 bases, with 16 bases spanning the gap. CDR3 length: 15 residues. Per germline, CDR1 SEHNR and CDR2 FQNEAQ (reference sequence). The CDR3 reads CASSLGSGTNGGYTF. The CDR3 nucleotides read TGTGCCAGCAGCTTAGGTAGCGGGACAAACGGTGGCTACACCTTC.

The chain has TRBV5-4 and TRBJ1-4, with D tentatively TRBD1 (5 bases). The germline CDR1 and CDR2 sequences are SGHNT and YYREEE (reference sequence). V lost 4 bases, J lost 2 bases, and 9 bases lay in between. CDR3 size: 14 residues. The CDR3 DNA reads as TGTGCCAGCAGCCCGGCAGGGACTAATGAAAAACTGTTTTTT. It specifies CASSPAGTNEKLFF.

The chain recombines TRBV6-5 with TRBJ1-1, with D uncertain. Germline-derived CDR1 and CDR2 are MNHEY and SVGAGI. This CDR3 contains 11 residues. Trimming took 7 bases from V and 4 from J, leaving 7 bases between them. The CDR3 nucleotides read TGTGCCAGCACTATCGGCACTGAAGCTTTCTTT. The encoded protein is CASTIGTEAFF.

About this clone itself: The identical CDR3 is also encoded by other nucleotide sequences in the sample. The chain employs TRBV5-1 and TRBJ1-4; 7 bases line up with TRBD1. Germline V gene sequence: CDR1 SGHRS, CDR2 YFSETQ. The CDR3 is 13 residues long. V lost 4 bases, J lost 8 bases, and 5 bases stayed unmatched. The CDR3 bases are TGCGCCAGCAGCCTGAACAGGGGCGAAAAACTGTTTTTT. Amino acids: CASSLNRGEKLFF.

As concerns this clone: At the DNA level, this CDR3 is encoded by other sequences in the same sample as well. V is TRBV5-1 and J is TRBJ2-7; a weak D match, TRBD1 (6 bases). This CDR3 has 15 amino acids. Germline V CDR1 and CDR2: SGHRS, YFSETQ. With 2 bases removed from V and 1 base from J, the gap between germline ends came to 13 bases. The CDR3, as DNA: TGCGCCAGCAGCTTTAGTCCGGACAGTTCCTACGAGCAGTACTTC. Translation gives CASSFSPDSSYEQYF.